The next 21 T cell receptor beta chains were all read from a single sample in a study of cytomegalovirus exposure and HLA in healthy donors. The PCR used 60 Vbeta and 13 Jbeta primers. The table came from immunoSEQ multiplex PCR; TCRdb's copy has only in-frame clones and leaves some out. The sample shows around 210,000 clones, roughly three quarters of them seen only once. The sample taken for sequencing was PBMCs. The source is a male donor in good health and CMV-seropositive.

The chain combines TRBV25-1 with TRBJ1-3; D ambiguous. This CDR3 is built from 16 residues. Trimming shortened V by 1 base and J by 0 bases, and 10 bases separated the two germline ends. In germline, CDR1 is MGHDK, CDR2 SYGVNS. CDR3 bases: TGTGCCAGCAGTGAATCGGCGGCGGGCTCTGGAAACACCATATATTTT. As protein: CASSESAAGSGNTIYF.

This chain's CDR3 is CASSRSVGGLEKYEQYF. CDR3 nucleotide sequence: TGCGCCAGCAGCCGATCCGTCGGGGGACTAGAAAAATACGAGCAGTACTTC. V gene TRBV4-3 combines with J gene TRBJ2-5; 8 nucleotides match TRBD2. The J call may be incorrect, as the DNA end agrees better with TRBJ2-7. This CDR3 has 17 amino acids. Germline lookup yields CDR1 LGHNA and CDR2 YSLEER.

The gene calls are TRBV7-8 and TRBJ2-3, with 10 bases fitting TRBD2. Per germline, CDR1 SGHVS and CDR2 FQNEAQ. J was trimmed by 2 bases and V by 5 bases; bases with no gene match: 10. This CDR3 is 17 amino acids long. CDR3 loop: CASSPIVAGGLTDTQYF. For the CDR3, the DNA is TGTGCCAGCAGCCCCATCGTAGCGGGAGGTCTCACAGATACGCAGTATTTT.

This clone was observed a single time. V usage is TRBV4-3 and J usage is TRBJ1-6, with a tentative D call TRBD1 (5 bases). CDR3 length equals 13 residues. Trimming pared 4 bases from V and 8 bases from J, leaving 9 bases between. Germline lookup yields CDR1 LGHNA and CDR2 YSLEER. CDR3 DNA: TGCGCCAGCAGCCCCGACAGATATTCACCCCTCCACTTT. This codes for CASSPDRYSPLHF.

This clone was seen a handful of times. The rearrangement links TRBV4-3 to TRBJ1-4, with 7 bases that match TRBD1. J lost 5 bases, V lost 1 base, and 7 bases had no gene match. Germline V gene data show CDR1 as LGHNA and CDR2 as YSLEER. This CDR3 contains 16 residues. CDR3 sequence: CASSQGQGGRNEKLFF. The DNA of the CDR3 is TGCGCCAGCAGCCAAGGCCAGGGGGGAAGGAATGAAAAACTGTTTTTT.

The chain uses TRBV5-1 and TRBJ1-1, with TRBD1 as a possible D gene (5 bases). Per the germline V gene, CDR1 is SGHRS and CDR2 is YFSETQ. The CDR3 consists of 14 residues. V lost 2 bases and J lost 4, with 12 bases in between. The CDR3 region has the DNA TGCGCCAGCAGCTTTCGGGGGTGGGGCACTGAAGCTTTCTTT. As protein: CASSFRGWGTEAFF.

The chain is built from TRBV18 and TRBJ1-1, with D unresolved. Germline V lookup: CDR1 KGHSH, CDR2 LQKENI. This CDR3 contains 9 residues. V shed 3 bases and J shed 11 bases, with 4 bases lying between them. The CDR3 reads CASSPSAFF. Written as DNA, the CDR3 is TGTGCCAGCTCACCCTCGGCTTTCTTT.

The chain joins TRBV5-4 to TRBJ2-5; 8 bases are shared with TRBD2. TRBJ2-7 matches the DNA end more closely, so the J call is doubtful. The CDR3 contains 15 residues. Germline assignment: CDR1 SGHNT and CDR2 YYREEE (reference sequence). The CDR3 DNA sequence: TGTGCCAGCAGCCACAAGCTAGCGGGTCGCTACGAGCAGTACTTC. Translation gives CASSHKLAGRYEQYF.

CDR3: CASSLTGTGGGVEQFF. DNA for the CDR3: TGTGCCAGCAGCTTAACGGGGACAGGGGGAGGTGTTGAGCAGTTCTTC. The chain links TRBV7-9 to TRBJ2-1, with 11 bases aligning to TRBD1. Germline V lookup: CDR1 SEHNR, CDR2 FQNEAQ (reference sequence). The ends lost 2 bases at V and 9 bases at J; junction bases unmatched: 9. The CDR3 has 16 residues.

V usage is TRBV7-3 and J usage is TRBJ2-1, with 7 bases identical to TRBD2. This CDR3 has 15 residues. After removal of 5 bases from V and 2 bases from J, the junction contained 6 bases not matched to a gene. CDR1 is SGHTA, CDR2 FQGTGA, per germline. The CDR3 sequence is CASSPRGLTYNEQFF. The CDR3 nucleotides read TGTGCCAGCAGCCCGCGGGGGTTAACCTACAATGAGCAGTTCTTC. The whole variable domain, filled in from reference TRBV7-3 and TRBJ2-1, reads GAGVSQTPSNKVTEKGKYVELRCDPISGHTALYWYRQSLGQGPEFLIYFQGTGAADDSGLPNDRFFAVRPEGSVSTLKIQRTERGDSAVYLCASSPRGLTYNEQFFGPGTRLTVL.

The chain is built from TRBV6-5 and TRBJ2-1; 8 positions match TRBD1. There are 15 residues in the CDR3. Germline V gene sequence: CDR1 MNHEY, CDR2 SVGAGI. V was pared by 6 bases and J by 3 bases, with 7 bases of the junction left unmatched. CDR3 DNA sequence: TGTGCCAGCAGAAACCCGGGACAGGTCTACAATGAGCAGTTCTTC. It is translated as CASRNPGQVYNEQFF.

The chain has TRBV11-3 and TRBJ2-7; D gene uncertain. This CDR3 is built from 12 residues. CDR1 is SGHNT and CDR2 is YENEEA in the germline V gene. V was pared by 3 bases and J by 5 bases, with 8 bases between. The CDR3 DNA is TGTGCCAGCAGCTTTCTAAGCCACGAGCAGTACTTC. Its protein is CASSFLSHEQYF.

This clone was counted once. This rearrangement joins TRBV9 to TRBJ2-2; the match to TRBD2 covers 9 bases. Germline CDR1 and CDR2: SGDLS and YYNGEE. The CDR3 extends over 16 amino acids. V gave up 2 bases and J gave up 3 bases; unmatched junction bases: 5. The CDR3: CASSVRLAVYTGELFF. The CDR3, as DNA: TGTGCCAGCAGCGTCAGACTAGCGGTATACACCGGGGAGCTGTTTTTT.

The chain carries TRBV29-1 and TRBJ1-6; 7 nucleotides agree with TRBD1. This CDR3 contains 13 residues. Germline-derived CDR1 and CDR2 are SQVTM and ANQGSEA. The CDR3 loop reads CEKDRTIPHPLHF. In DNA, the CDR3 is TGCGAGAAGGACAGGACGATCCCCCATCCCCTCCACTTT.

On this clone: The same CDR3 arises from other DNA sequences in this sample as well. CDR3 coding DNA: TGTGCCAGCAGCTCTGACAGGGCCGGGGAGCTGTTTTTT. Translating gives CASSSDRAGELFF. This chain uses TRBV7-3 with TRBJ2-2; 7 bases match TRBD1. The CDR3 is 13 amino acids. Germline assignment: CDR1 SGHTA and CDR2 FQGTGA. The V and J ends lost 4 bases and 6 bases, in that order; junction bases with no gene match: 2.

The chain recombines TRBV9 with TRBJ2-1; 7 bases agree with TRBD1. Germline assignment: CDR1 SGDLS and CDR2 YYNGEE. J lost 5 bases, V lost 5 bases, and 4 bases had no gene match. This CDR3 is 13 amino acids long. As DNA, the CDR3 is TGTGCCAGCAGGGGACAGCTAGACAATGAGCAGTTCTTC. It yields the protein CASRGQLDNEQFF.

The chain links TRBV5-6 to TRBJ1-5; maybe TRBD1 (5 bases). Trimming took 3 bases from V and 0 from J, leaving 10 bases between them. Germline lookup yields CDR1 SGHDT and CDR2 YYEEEE. The CDR3 covers 15 residues. CDR3 in amino acids: CASSSWGLSNQPQHF. DNA for the CDR3: TGTGCCAGCAGCTCTTGGGGACTTAGCAATCAGCCCCAGCATTTT.

V and J are TRBV7-3 and TRBJ2-2; weak D call: TRBD2 (6 bases). Germline V CDR1 and CDR2: SGHTA, FQGTGA. The CDR3 runs to 18 residues. V lost 4 bases and J 3 bases, leaving 21 bases between the germline ends. The DNA for the CDR3 is TGTGCCAGCAGCTCACTTGGATGGGGGGTCTACGACACCGGGGAGCTGTTTTTT. It specifies CASSSLGWGVYDTGELFF. Filled out from reference TRBV7-3 and TRBJ2-2, the complete variable domain reads GAGVSQTPSNKVTEKGKYVELRCDPISGHTALYWYRQSLGQGPEFLIYFQGTGAADDSGLPNDRFFAVRPEGSVSTLKIQRTERGDSAVYLCASSSLGWGVYDTGELFFGEGSRLTVL.

The chain links TRBV28 to TRBJ2-3; 9 nucleotides line up with TRBD2. With 3 bases clipped from V and 7 bases from J, the junction kept 11 bases outside the gene matches. This CDR3 comprises 16 residues. CDR1 MDHEN and CDR2 SYDVKM come from the germline V gene. DNA of the CDR3: TGTGCCAGCAGTTTGAGGACTAGCGTAGGCACCCATACGCAGTATTTT. Protein product: CASSLRTSVGTHTQYF.

J is TRBJ2-7 and V is TRBV5-1; 7 bases are a match to TRBD1. Germline loops: CDR1 SGHRS, CDR2 YFSETQ. The CDR3 sequence is 14 residues long. With V trimmed by 2 bases and J by 4 bases, 6 bases remained unmatched. CDR3 nucleotide sequence: TGCGCCAGCAGCTTTTCCGGGACAGATTACGAGCAGTACTTC. Its protein is CASSFSGTDYEQYF.

V usage is TRBV19 and J usage is TRBJ1-1, with a tentative D call TRBD1 (6 bases). Trimming took 3 bases from V and 4 from J, leaving 12 bases between them. The CDR3 sequence is 14 residues long. Germline CDR1 LNHDA, CDR2 SQIVND (reference sequence). CDR3 DNA sequence: TGTGCCAGTAGTATCGGGACACCCTCCACTGAAGCTTTCTTT. Translation: CASSIGTPSTEAFF.